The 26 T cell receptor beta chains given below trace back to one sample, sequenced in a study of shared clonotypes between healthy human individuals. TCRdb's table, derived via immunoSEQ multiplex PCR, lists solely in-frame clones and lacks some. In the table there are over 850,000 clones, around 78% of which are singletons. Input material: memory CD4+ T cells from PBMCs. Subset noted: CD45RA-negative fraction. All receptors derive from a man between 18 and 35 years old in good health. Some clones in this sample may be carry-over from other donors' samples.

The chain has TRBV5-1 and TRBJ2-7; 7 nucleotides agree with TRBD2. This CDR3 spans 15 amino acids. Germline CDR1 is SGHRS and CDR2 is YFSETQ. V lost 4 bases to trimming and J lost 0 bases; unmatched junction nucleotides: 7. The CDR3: CASSGTSASSYEQYF. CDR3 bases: TGCGCCAGCAGCGGAACTAGCGCGAGCTCCTACGAGCAGTACTTC.

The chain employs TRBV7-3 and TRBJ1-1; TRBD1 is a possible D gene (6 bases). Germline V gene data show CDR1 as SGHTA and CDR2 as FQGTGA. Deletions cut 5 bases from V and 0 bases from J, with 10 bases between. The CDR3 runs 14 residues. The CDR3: CASSAGGLNTEAFF. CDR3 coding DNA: TGTGCCAGCAGCGCTGGGGGGCTGAACACTGAAGCTTTCTTT.

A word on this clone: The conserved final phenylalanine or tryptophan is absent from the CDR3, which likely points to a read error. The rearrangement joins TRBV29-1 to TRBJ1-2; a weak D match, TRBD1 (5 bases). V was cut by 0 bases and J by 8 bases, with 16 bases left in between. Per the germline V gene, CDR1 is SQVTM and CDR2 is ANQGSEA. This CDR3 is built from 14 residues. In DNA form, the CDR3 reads TGCAGCGTTGAAGATGAGGGCAGGGCAGGCGGCTACACCTTA. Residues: CSVEDEGRAGGYTL.

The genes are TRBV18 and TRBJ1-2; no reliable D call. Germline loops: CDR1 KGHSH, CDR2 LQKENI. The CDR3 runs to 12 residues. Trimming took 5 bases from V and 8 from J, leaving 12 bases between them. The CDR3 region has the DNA TGTGCCAGCTCATCCTCCCTCGAGGGCTACACCTTC. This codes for CASSSSLEGYTF.

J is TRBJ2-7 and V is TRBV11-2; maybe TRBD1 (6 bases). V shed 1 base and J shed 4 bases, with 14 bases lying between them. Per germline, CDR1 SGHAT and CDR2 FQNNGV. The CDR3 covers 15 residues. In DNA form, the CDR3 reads TGTGCCAGCAGCTTAGGGCAGGGGAGCTCTTACGAGCAGTACTTC. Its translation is CASSLGQGSSYEQYF.

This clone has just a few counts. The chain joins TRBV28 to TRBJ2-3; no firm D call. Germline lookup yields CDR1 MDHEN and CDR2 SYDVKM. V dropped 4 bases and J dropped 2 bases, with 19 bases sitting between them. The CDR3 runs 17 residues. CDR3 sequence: CASSSIFSRNHTDTQYF. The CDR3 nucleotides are TGTGCCAGCAGTTCAATATTCAGCCGGAATCACACAGATACGCAGTATTTT. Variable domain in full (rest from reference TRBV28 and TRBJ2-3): DVKVTQSSRYLVKRTGEKVFLECVQDMDHENMFWYRQDPGLGLRLIYFSYDVKMKEKGDIPEGYSVSREKKERFSLILESASTNQTSMYLCASSSIFSRNHTDTQYFGPGTRLTVL.

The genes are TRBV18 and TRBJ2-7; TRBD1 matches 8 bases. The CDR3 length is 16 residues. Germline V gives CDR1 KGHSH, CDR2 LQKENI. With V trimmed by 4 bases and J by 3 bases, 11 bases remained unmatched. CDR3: CASSLVSGTGVYEQYF. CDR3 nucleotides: TGTGCCAGCTCACTCGTATCCGGGACAGGTGTCTACGAGCAGTACTTC.

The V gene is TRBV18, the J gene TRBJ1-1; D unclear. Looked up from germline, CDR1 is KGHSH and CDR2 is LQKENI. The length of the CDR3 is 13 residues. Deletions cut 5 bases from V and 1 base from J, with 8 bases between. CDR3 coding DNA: TGTGCCAGCTCAGCTGACAAGAACACTGAAGCTTTCTTT. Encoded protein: CASSADKNTEAFF.

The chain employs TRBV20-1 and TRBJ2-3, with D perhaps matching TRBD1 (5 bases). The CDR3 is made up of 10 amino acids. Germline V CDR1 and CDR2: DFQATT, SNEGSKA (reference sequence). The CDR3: CGAEVDTQYF. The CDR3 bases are TGCGGGGCAGAGGTAGATACGCAGTATTTT.

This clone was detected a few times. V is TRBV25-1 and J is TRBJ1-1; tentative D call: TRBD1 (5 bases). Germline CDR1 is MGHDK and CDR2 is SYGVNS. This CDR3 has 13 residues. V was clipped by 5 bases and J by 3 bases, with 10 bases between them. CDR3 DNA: TGTGCCAGCAGTCAAGACAGTTACACTGAAGCTTTCTTT. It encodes CASSQDSYTEAFF.

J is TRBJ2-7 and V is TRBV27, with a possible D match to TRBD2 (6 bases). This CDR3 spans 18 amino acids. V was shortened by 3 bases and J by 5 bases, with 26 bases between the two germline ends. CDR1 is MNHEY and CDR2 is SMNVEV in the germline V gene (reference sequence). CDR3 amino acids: CASSFIYRGYEGVHEQYF. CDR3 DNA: TGTGCCAGCAGTTTTATTTATCGGGGGTATGAGGGCGTCCACGAGCAGTACTTC.

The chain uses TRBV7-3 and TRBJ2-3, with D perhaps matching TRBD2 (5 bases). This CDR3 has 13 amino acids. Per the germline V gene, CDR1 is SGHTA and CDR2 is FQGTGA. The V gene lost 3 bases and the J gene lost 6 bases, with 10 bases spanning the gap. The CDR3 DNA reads TGTGCCAGCAGCTTTGAGGGCTCGGATACGCAGTATTTT. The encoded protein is CASSFEGSDTQYF. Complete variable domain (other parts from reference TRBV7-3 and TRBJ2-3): GAGVSQTPSNKVTEKGKYVELRCDPISGHTALYWYRQSLGQGPEFLIYFQGTGAADDSGLPNDRFFAVRPEGSVSTLKIQRTERGDSAVYLCASSFEGSDTQYFGPGTRLTVL.

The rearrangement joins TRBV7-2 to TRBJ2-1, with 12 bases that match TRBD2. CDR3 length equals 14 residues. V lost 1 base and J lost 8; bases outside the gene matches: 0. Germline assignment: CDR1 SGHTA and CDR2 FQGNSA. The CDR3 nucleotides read TGTGCCAGCAGCTTAGGACTAGCGGGAGATGAGCAGTTCTTC. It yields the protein CASSLGLAGDEQFF.

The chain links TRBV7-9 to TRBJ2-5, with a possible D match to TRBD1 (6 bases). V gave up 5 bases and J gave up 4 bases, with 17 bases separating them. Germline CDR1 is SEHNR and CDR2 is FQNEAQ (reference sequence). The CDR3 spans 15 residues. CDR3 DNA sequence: TGTGCCAGCAGCCCCTTGTCACTAGGGGGAGAGACCCAGTACTTC. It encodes CASSPLSLGGETQYF.

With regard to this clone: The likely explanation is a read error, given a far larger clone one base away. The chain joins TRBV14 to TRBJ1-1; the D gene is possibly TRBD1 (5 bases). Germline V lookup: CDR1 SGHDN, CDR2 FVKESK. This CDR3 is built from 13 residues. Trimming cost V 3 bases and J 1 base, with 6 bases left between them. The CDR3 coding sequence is TGTGCCAGCAGCCAGGGACCGAACACTGAAGCTTTCTTT. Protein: CASSQGPNTEAFF. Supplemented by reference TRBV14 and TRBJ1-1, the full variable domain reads EAGVTQFPSHSVIEKGQTVTLRCDPISGHDNLYWYRRVMGKEIKFLLHFVKESKQDESGMPNNRFLAERTGGTYSTLKVQPAELEDSGVYFCASSQGPNTEAFFGQGTRLTVV.

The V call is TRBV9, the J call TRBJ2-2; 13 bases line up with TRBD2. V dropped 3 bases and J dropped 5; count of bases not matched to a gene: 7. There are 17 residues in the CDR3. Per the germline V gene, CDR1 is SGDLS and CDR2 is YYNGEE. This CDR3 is CASSARTSGSHTGELFF. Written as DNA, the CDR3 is TGTGCCAGCAGCGCCCGGACTAGCGGGAGCCATACCGGGGAGCTGTTTTTT.

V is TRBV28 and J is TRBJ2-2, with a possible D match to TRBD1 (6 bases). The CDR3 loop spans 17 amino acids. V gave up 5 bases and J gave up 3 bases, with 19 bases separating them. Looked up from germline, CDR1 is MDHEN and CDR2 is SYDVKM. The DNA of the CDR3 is TGTGCCAGCAGTCAATTACAGGGATCGTTGGACACCGGGGAGCTGTTTTTT. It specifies CASSQLQGSLDTGELFF.

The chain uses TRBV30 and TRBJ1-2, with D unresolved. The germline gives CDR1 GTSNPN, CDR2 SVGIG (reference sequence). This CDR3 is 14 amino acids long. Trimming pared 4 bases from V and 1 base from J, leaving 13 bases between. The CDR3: CAWTDGPYNYGYTF. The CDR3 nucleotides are TGTGCCTGGACCGACGGACCTTATAACTATGGCTACACCTTC.

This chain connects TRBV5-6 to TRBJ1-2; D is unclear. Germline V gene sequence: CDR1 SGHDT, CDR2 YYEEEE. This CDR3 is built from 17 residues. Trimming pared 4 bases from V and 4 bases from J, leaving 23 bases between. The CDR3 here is CASSPEDSRVGFYGYTF. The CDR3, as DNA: TGTGCCAGCAGCCCGGAAGATAGTAGGGTAGGATTCTATGGCTACACCTTC.

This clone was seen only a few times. The CDR3: CASSWPSGTSGDTGELFF. The CDR3, as DNA: TGCGCCAGCAGCTGGCCCTCCGGGACTAGCGGGGACACCGGGGAGCTGTTTTTT. The J gene is TRBJ2-2, the V gene TRBV5-1, with TRBD2 identical over 13 bases. Germline CDR1 reads SGHRS; CDR2 reads YFSETQ. The CDR3 sequence is 18 residues long. Trimming removed 3 bases from V and 3 bases from J; junction bases left unmatched: 8.

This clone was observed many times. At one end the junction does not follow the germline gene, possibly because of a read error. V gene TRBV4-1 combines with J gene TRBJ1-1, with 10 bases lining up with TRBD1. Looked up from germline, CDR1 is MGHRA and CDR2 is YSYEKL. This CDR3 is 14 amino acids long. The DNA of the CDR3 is TGCGCCAGCAGCCGGGGACAGGGGAACAATGAAGCTTTCTTT. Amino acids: CASSRGQGNNEAFF.

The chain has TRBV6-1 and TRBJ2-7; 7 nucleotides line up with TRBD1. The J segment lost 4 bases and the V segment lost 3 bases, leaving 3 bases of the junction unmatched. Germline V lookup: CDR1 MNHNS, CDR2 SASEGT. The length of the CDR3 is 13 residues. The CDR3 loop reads CASSDPDRYEQYF. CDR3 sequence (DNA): TGTGCCAGCAGTGACCCGGACAGGTACGAGCAGTACTTC.

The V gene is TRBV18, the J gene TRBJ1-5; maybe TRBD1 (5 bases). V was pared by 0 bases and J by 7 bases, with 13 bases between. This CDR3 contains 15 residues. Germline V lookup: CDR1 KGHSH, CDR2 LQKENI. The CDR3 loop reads CASSPPGTREQPQHF. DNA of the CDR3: TGTGCCAGCTCACCACCGGGGACCCGGGAGCAGCCCCAGCATTTT.

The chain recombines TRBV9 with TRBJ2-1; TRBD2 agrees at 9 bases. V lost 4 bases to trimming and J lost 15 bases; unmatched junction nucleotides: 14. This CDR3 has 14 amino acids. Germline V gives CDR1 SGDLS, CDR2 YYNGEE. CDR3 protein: CASSTPPVAGEPFF. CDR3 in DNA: TGTGCCAGCAGCACCCCCCCAGTAGCGGGAGAACCGTTCTTC.

This CDR3 reads CATSREAFGYGYTF. Here the CDR3 DNA reads TGTGCCACCAGCAGAGAAGCTTTTGGGTATGGCTACACCTTC. The genes are TRBV15 and TRBJ1-2; D remains ambiguous. The germline V and J ends were trimmed by 0 bases and 5 bases, with 10 bases remaining between them. This CDR3 region has 14 residues. The germline V gene encodes CDR1 LNHNV and CDR2 YYDKDF (reference sequence).

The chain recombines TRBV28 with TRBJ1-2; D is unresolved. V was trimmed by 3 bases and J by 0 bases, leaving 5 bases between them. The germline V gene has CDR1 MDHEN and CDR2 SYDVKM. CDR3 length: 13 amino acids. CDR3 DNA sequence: TGTGCCAGCAGTTTGCAGACTAACTATGGCTACACCTTC. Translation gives CASSLQTNYGYTF.